The present T cell receptor beta chain was sequenced within a study of T cells in Graves' hyperthyroidism and ophthalmopathy. J lost 1 base, V lost 3 bases, and 7 bases had no gene match. Germline V gene sequence: CDR1 DFQATT, CDR2 SNEGSKA (reference sequence). The CDR3 contains 18 residues. Ten or more counts support this clonotype. Regions amplified from RNA transcripts were the TCR beta CDR3 regions. The TCR CDR3 was amplified in a first-round RT-PCR using the HTBI primer set. TCRdb reprocessed the multiplex PCR reads with MiXCR, giving one entry per CDR3 protein. The table lists about 420,000 distinct CDR3 sequences, approximately 14% of them singletons, with roughly 14% in the top ten.

The source of this sequence is a woman between 18 and 29 years old with Graves' hyperthyroidism. The chain recombines TRBV20-1 with TRBJ2-2; 14 positions agree with TRBD2. Sequenced material: blood. The CDR3 loop is CSARPGLAGVGNTGELFF. CDR3 in DNA: TGCAGTGCTAGGCCGGGACTAGCGGGAGTGGGGAACACCGGGGAGCTGTTTTTT.